This T cell receptor (beta chain) was recovered during a study of blood T cell repertoires in COVID-19. For the study at large: In each case, the material was cDNA or gDNA derived from T cells, B-cell-depleted T cells, or PBMCs.

This clone was detected once. As handled by the study authors: Amplification with reference gene primers provided the estimates of nucleated cell counts. Sequencing used immunoSEQ multiplex PCR; TCRdb keeps in-frame clones, though not all of them. That table supplies the V and J calls and clone size; D and trimming were determined from the DNA. The sample carries approximately 82,000 clones, around 89% recorded once. Between the trimmed V and J ends, which lost 2 bases and 1 base, there was a span of 12 bases. Germline-derived CDR1 and CDR2 are KGHSY and FQNENV. The CDR3 extends over 16 amino acids. The receptor comes from a man between 65 and 85 years old with active or convalescent COVID-19. The sample consisted of peripheral blood. The genes are TRBV16 and TRBJ1-5, with unresolved D. The CDR3 here is CASSQGTRSSNQPQHF. The CDR3 DNA is TGTGCCAGCAGCCAAGGTACGAGGTCCAGCAATCAGCCCCAGCATTTT.